A selection of T cell receptor beta chains follows, all from one sample in a study of technical replicates of blood from several donors. TCRdb's table, derived via immunoSEQ multiplex PCR, lists solely in-frame clones and lacks some. The sample contains some 85,000 clones, around 94% of which appear only once. The sample was T cells isolated from PBMCs. Receptors originate from a human donor in good health. Each CDR3 is given with its conserved first and last residue. Each record gives: CDR3 length, V gene, D gene, J gene, clone size, CDR3 protein, CDR3 DNA. D genes are given only for firm matches. Size is omitted from some rows. Given values are once, few, many or a class for expanded clones.

9	TRBV29-1	NA	TRBJ1-2	NA	CTPGYGYTF	TGCACGCCGGGGTATGGCTACACCTTC
12	TRBV2	TRBD1	TRBJ1-2	few	CASRPGQLGYTF	TGTGCCAGCAGACCGGGACAGTTAGGCTACACCTTC
15	TRBV12-5	TRBD1	TRBJ2-1	once	CASGPPGTGYNEQFF	TGTGCTAGTGGCCCCCCCGGGACAGGTTACAATGAGCAGTTCTTC
17	TRBV4-2	TRBD2	TRBJ2-1	NA	CASSQTPGTSDYNEQFF	TGTGCCAGCAGCCAAACGCCGGGGACTAGCGATTACAATGAGCAGTTCTTC
15	TRBV9	TRBD2	TRBJ2-1	once	CASSVGAGVDNEQFF	TGTGCCAGCAGCGTAGGGGCGGGAGTGGACAATGAGCAGTTCTTC
14	TRBV13	TRBD2	TRBJ2-7	NA	CASSPGTSSYEQYF	TGTGCCAGCAGCCCCGGGACTAGTTCTTACGAGCAGTACTTC
14	TRBV10-3	TRBD1	TRBJ1-1	once	CAISGTGVNTEAFF	TGTGCCATCAGTGGGACAGGGGTGAACACTGAAGCTTTCTTT
15	TRBV5-4	NA	TRBJ2-6	NA	CASSLELSGANVLTF	TGTGCCAGCAGCTTAGAACTCTCTGGGGCCAACGTCCTGACTTTC
15	TRBV29-1	TRBD2	TRBJ2-3	NA	CSAITGLARWDTQYF	TGCAGCGCCATTACGGGACTAGCCCGATGGGATACGCAGTATTTT
14	TRBV18	NA	TRBJ1-5	NA	CASSPLRTGQPQHF	TGTGCCAGCTCACCTCTAAGAACAGGCCAGCCCCAGCATTTT
14	TRBV18	NA	TRBJ1-2	NA	CASSPTGANYGYTF	TGTGCCAGCTCACCGACAGGAGCTAACTATGGCTACACCTTC
14	TRBV9	NA	TRBJ1-2	NA	CAGSVGGSGRGYTF	TGTGCCGGCAGCGTAGGCGGGTCCGGAAGAGGCTACACCTTC
15	TRBV7-2	TRBD1	TRBJ2-5	NA	CASSFMGDRAETQYF	TGTGCCAGCAGCTTTATGGGGGACAGGGCTGAGACCCAGTACTTC
11	TRBV20-1	NA	TRBJ1-2	NA	CSAQANYGYTF	TGCAGTGCTCAGGCCAACTATGGCTACACCTTC
18	TRBV27	TRBD2	TRBJ2-3	NA	CASSLTSRAGGPPDTQYF	TGTGCCAGCAGTTTGACTAGCCGAGCGGGAGGACCCCCAGATACGCAGTATTTT
13	TRBV28	NA	TRBJ2-3	once	CATGYLSTDTQYF	TGTGCCACCGGGTATCTCAGCACAGATACGCAGTATTTT
15	TRBV27	NA	TRBJ2-3	NA	CASRKSPRGRDTQYF	TGTGCCAGCAGAAAGTCCCCCAGGGGTCGAGATACGCAGTATTTT
13	TRBV27	NA	TRBJ1-5	NA	CASRFREGQPQHF	TGTGCCAGCCGTTTCAGGGAGGGGCAGCCCCAGCATTTT
13	TRBV25-1	NA	TRBJ2-1	NA	CASSEFREGEQFF	TGTGCCAGCAGTGAATTCCGTGAGGGTGAGCAGTTCTTC
17	TRBV7-9	TRBD1	TRBJ1-4	NA	CASSLGDRASTNEKLFF	TGTGCCAGCAGCTTAGGCGACAGGGCCTCAACTAATGAAAAACTGTTTTTT
14	TRBV6-5	NA	TRBJ1-5	NA	CASSSRQINQPQHF	TGTGCCAGCAGTTCAAGACAGATCAATCAGCCCCAGCATTTT
13	TRBV7-3	NA	TRBJ2-1	NA	CASSFPGADEQFF	TGTGCCAGCAGCTTCCCAGGGGCAGATGAGCAGTTCTTC
12	TRBV30	NA	TRBJ2-7	NA	CAWDRDNYEQYF	TGTGCCTGGGACCGGGACAACTACGAGCAGTACTTC
14	TRBV29-1	NA	TRBJ2-1	once	CSVDGDKSGNEQFF	TGCAGCGTTGACGGGGACAAGAGCGGTAATGAGCAGTTCTTC
17	TRBV14	NA	TRBJ2-1	NA	CASSQKNPLRVYNEQFF	TGTGCCAGCAGCCAGAAGAATCCCTTGCGGGTCTACAATGAGCAGTTCTTC
16	TRBV4-3	NA	TRBJ2-3	NA	CASSQEDGRSGDTQYF	TGCGCCAGCAGCCAAGAGGACGGGAGATCAGGAGATACGCAGTATTTT
13	TRBV10-1	TRBD1	TRBJ1-1	once	CASSYQGGTEAFF	TGCGCCAGCAGTTACCAGGGGGGCACTGAAGCTTTCTTT
15	TRBV18	NA	TRBJ2-1	NA	CASSPGWFRGNEQFF	TGTGCCAGCTCACCAGGGTGGTTCCGGGGCAATGAGCAGTTCTTC
15	TRBV27	TRBD2	TRBJ2-1	NA	CASSLSGRAPNEQFF	TGTGCCAGCAGTTTGAGCGGGAGGGCCCCCAATGAGCAGTTCTTC
13	TRBV2	TRBD1	TRBJ2-7	once	CASRDREKDEQYF	TGTGCCAGCCGGGACAGGGAAAAGGACGAGCAGTACTTC
12	TRBV7-2	TRBD1	TRBJ2-7	NA	CASSMTGNEQYF	TGTGCCAGCAGCATGACAGGGAATGAGCAGTACTTC
17	TRBV11-3	NA	TRBJ2-1	NA	CASSPRLGAERNNEQFF	TGTGCCAGCAGCCCTAGGTTGGGAGCGGAGAGAAACAATGAGCAGTTCTTC
15	TRBV28	TRBD1	TRBJ1-2	once	CASSLMGRGSYGYTF	TGTGCCAGCAGTTTAATGGGCAGGGGGAGCTATGGCTACACCTTC
17	TRBV15	NA	TRBJ1-3	NA	CATSRDRGTNSGNTIYF	TGTGCCACCAGCAGAGATCGAGGCACCAACTCTGGAAACACCATATATTTT
14	TRBV9	TRBD1	TRBJ1-4	NA	CASSGQGAYEKLFF	TGTGCCAGCAGTGGACAGGGGGCCTATGAAAAACTGTTTTTT
13	TRBV27	NA	TRBJ1-2	NA	CASSGHPLGGYTF	TGTGCCAGCAGTGGACACCCGTTGGGTGGCTACACCTTC
14	TRBV11-2	NA	TRBJ2-7	NA	CASSLWAGKYEQYF	TGTGCCAGCAGCTTATGGGCAGGCAAGTACGAGCAGTACTTC